The sample holds a few counts of the clone carrying this T cell receptor beta chain. The data were obtained in a study of multiple sclerosis patients with progressive multifocal leukoencephalopathy. Clones were sequenced by immunoSEQ multiplex PCR, and TCRdb holds only the in-frame ones, with some missing. The sample has roughly 32,000 clones, roughly 84% seen once. The time point is: time of PML onset. The input for sequencing was PBMCs, taken from a patient treated with natalizumab. This receptor was obtained from a human donor with progressive multifocal leukoencephalopathy.

The CDR3 here is CATSPQGKEKLFF. CDR3 DNA: TGTGCCACCAGCCCACAGGGAAAAGAAAAACTGTTTTTT. The rearrangement uses TRBV2 and TRBJ1-4, with D possibly being TRBD1 (6 bases). Germline assignment: CDR1 SNHLY and CDR2 FYNNEI. The ends were cut back, 10 bases at V and 8 bases at J, with 17 bases in the middle. The CDR3 extends over 13 amino acids. The variable domain in full, with the rest retrieved from reference TRBV2 and TRBJ1-4, is EPEVTQTPSHQVTQMGQEVILRCVPISNHLYFYWYRQILGQKVEFLVSFYNNEISEKSEIFDDQFSVERPDGSNFTLKIRSTKLEDSAMYFCATSPQGKEKLFFGSGTQLSVL.